Below are 30 T cell receptor beta chains sequenced from a single sample in a study of cytomegalovirus exposure and HLA in healthy donors. Here immunoSEQ multiplex PCR was the method, and the copy in TCRdb shows in-frame clones only, minus some. The sample has more than 90,000 clones; about nine tenths are singletons. The specimen was PBMCs. These receptor sequences come from a man aged 18 to 30 in good health and CMV-seronegative.

The gene calls are TRBV13 and TRBJ2-7; 7 nucleotides align to TRBD1. Trimming removed 4 bases from V and 3 bases from J; junction bases left unmatched: 3. Germline V CDR1 and CDR2: PRHDT, FYEKMQ (reference sequence). The length of the CDR3 is 13 residues. The CDR3 sequence is CASSSQGIYEQYF. The CDR3 region has the DNA TGTGCCAGCAGCTCACAGGGGATCTACGAGCAGTACTTC.

V and J are TRBV28 and TRBJ2-7; TRBD2 aligns across 9 bases. J lost 2 bases, V lost 11 bases, and 4 bases had no gene match. This CDR3 contains 12 residues. The V gene's germline CDR1 is MDHEN and CDR2 SYDVKM. The CDR3 spells CAVAGATYEQYF. CDR3 in DNA: TGTGCCGTAGCGGGAGCTACCTACGAGCAGTACTTC.

The chain links TRBV28 to TRBJ2-1, with TRBD1 matching over 7 bases. V was pared by 6 bases and J by 5 bases, with 10 bases of the junction left unmatched. From germline, CDR1 is MDHEN and CDR2 SYDVKM. The CDR3 runs to 15 residues. For the CDR3, the DNA is TGTGCCAGCAGCTCCTCCAGGGGGATGAACAATGAGCAGTTCTTC. Residues: CASSSSRGMNNEQFF.

The gene calls are TRBV27 and TRBJ2-1; D perhaps matches TRBD2 (6 bases). In germline, CDR1 is MNHEY, CDR2 SMNVEV (reference sequence). This CDR3 comprises 15 residues. V was pared by 0 bases and J by 3 bases, with 9 bases between. CDR3 in amino acids: CASSLSRGRYNEQFF. Here the CDR3 DNA reads TGTGCCAGCAGTTTATCGCGGGGTCGCTACAATGAGCAGTTCTTC.

The CDR3 DNA sequence: TGTGCCACCAGCAGGCTAGCGGGAGATGACAATGAGCAGTTCTTC. Translated, it gives CATSRLAGDDNEQFF. This chain uses TRBV15 with TRBJ2-1; 10 bases align to TRBD2. CDR1 and CDR2 (germline): LNHNV, YYDKDF (reference sequence). This CDR3 contains 15 residues. J gave up 5 bases and V 3 bases, and 4 bases lay outside the gene matches.

The CDR3 loop is CAISAGTTDPQAFF. CDR3 bases: TGTGCCATCAGCGCCGGGACAACGGATCCTCAAGCTTTCTTT. This sequence joins TRBV10-3 and TRBJ1-1; perhaps TRBD1 as D (6 bases). The V end was cut by 6 bases, the J end by 9 bases, with 20 bases between. The germline V gene has CDR1 ENHRY and CDR2 SYGVKD. CDR3 length: 14 amino acids.

The CDR3 sequence is CASRQQRLQRQWETQYF. CDR3 bases: TGTGCCAGCAGGCAGCAAAGGTTACAGAGACAGTGGGAGACCCAGTACTTC. The rearrangement links TRBV28 to TRBJ2-5; D may be TRBD1 (5 bases). The CDR3 is made up of 17 amino acids. Trimming stripped 6 bases from V and 5 bases from J, with 25 bases between. Germline V gene sequence: CDR1 MDHEN, CDR2 SYDVKM. Full variable domain (outside the CDR3, taken from reference TRBV28 and TRBJ2-5): DVKVTQSSRYLVKRTGEKVFLECVQDMDHENMFWYRQDPGLGLRLIYFSYDVKMKEKGDIPEGYSVSREKKERFSLILESASTNQTSMYLCASRQQRLQRQWETQYFGPGTRLLVL.

This clone occurred once. The genes are TRBV7-6 and TRBJ2-5, with D perhaps TRBD2 (5 bases). Trimming shortened V by 3 bases and J by 5 bases, and 13 bases separated the two germline ends. There are 14 residues in the CDR3. In germline, CDR1 is SGHVS, CDR2 FNYEAQ. CDR3 nucleotides: TGTGCCAGCAGCTTGATCCTCACGGGGGAGACCCAGTACTTC. Protein product: CASSLILTGETQYF. The full variable domain, rest sourced from reference TRBV7-6 and TRBJ2-5, is GAGVSQSPRYKVTKRGQDVALRCDPISGHVSLYWYRQALGQGPEFLTYFNYEAQQDKSGLPNDRFSAERPEGSISTLTIQRTEQRDSAMYRCASSLILTGETQYFGPGTRLLVL.

V usage is TRBV11-2 and J usage is TRBJ1-1; 9 nucleotides line up with TRBD1. The CDR3 sequence is 15 residues long. Germline trimming cut 2 bases from V and 5 bases from J; bases unmatched to any gene: 6. CDR1 is SGHAT and CDR2 is FQNNGV in the germline V gene. CDR3 bases: TGTGCCAGCAGCTTAATACAGGGGGCTCGGACTGAAGCTTTCTTT. Residues: CASSLIQGARTEAFF. Full variable domain (outside the CDR3, taken from reference TRBV11-2 and TRBJ1-1): EAGVAQSPRYKIIEKRQSVAFWCNPISGHATLYWYQQILGQGPKLLIQFQNNGVVDDSQLPKDRFSAERLKGVDSTLKIQPAKLEDSAVYLCASSLIQGARTEAFFGQGTRLTVV.

J is TRBJ2-5 and V is TRBV7-9, with 8 bases fitting TRBD2. J was trimmed by 5 bases and V by 10 bases; bases with no gene match: 6. Germline V gives CDR1 SEHNR, CDR2 FQNEAQ (reference sequence). This CDR3 has 12 residues. The CDR3 DNA follows: TGTGCCACCGGGGGGGATATGGAGACCCAGTACTTC. Translating it yields CATGGDMETQYF.

This clone occurred a few times. The rearrangement joins TRBV28 to TRBJ1-5; D remains unclear. The CDR3 consists of 13 residues. V shed 5 bases and J shed 4 bases, with 9 bases lying between them. Per germline, CDR1 MDHEN and CDR2 SYDVKM. Here the CDR3 reads CASSGLPNQPQHF. The CDR3, as DNA: TGTGCCAGCAGTGGCCTCCCTAATCAGCCCCAGCATTTT. Filled out from reference TRBV28 and TRBJ1-5, the complete variable domain reads DVKVTQSSRYLVKRTGEKVFLECVQDMDHENMFWYRQDPGLGLRLIYFSYDVKMKEKGDIPEGYSVSREKKERFSLILESASTNQTSMYLCASSGLPNQPQHFGDGTRLSIL.

This clone showed up just once. V gene TRBV6-5 combines with J gene TRBJ2-7; tentatively, D is TRBD1 (6 bases). Trimming shortened V by 5 bases and J by 2 bases, and 13 bases separated the two germline ends. In germline, CDR1 is MNHEY, CDR2 SVGAGI. The CDR3 is 14 amino acids. This chain's CDR3 is CASSELDRTYEQYF. The CDR3 coding sequence is TGTGCCAGCAGTGAACTAGACAGGACCTACGAGCAGTACTTC.

V gene TRBV28 combines with J gene TRBJ2-7; 16 bases line up with TRBD2. Germline V CDR1 and CDR2: MDHEN, SYDVKM. The J segment lost 7 bases and the V segment lost 4 bases, leaving 19 bases of the junction unmatched. CDR3 length: 20 amino acids. For the CDR3, the DNA is TGTGCCAGCAGTTCCCTGGCGGTGCCGGGACTAGCGGGAGGGCCGGGGGAGCAGTACTTC. Encoded protein: CASSSLAVPGLAGGPGEQYF.

This clone showed up just a few times. This rearrangement joins TRBV5-1 to TRBJ2-7; no clear D. This CDR3 region has 14 residues. From germline, CDR1 is SGHRS and CDR2 YFSETQ. V was clipped by 0 bases and J by 0 bases, with 7 bases between them. CDR3 coding DNA: TGCGCCAGCAGCTTGGCTGAGGCCTCCTACGAGCAGTACTTC. Translation: CASSLAEASYEQYF.

The chain combines TRBV7-6 with TRBJ1-2; D is unresolved. V was pared by 5 bases and J by 2 bases, with 18 bases between. The germline CDR1 and CDR2 sequences are SGHVS and FNYEAQ. This CDR3 contains 16 residues. CDR3 in DNA: TGTGCCAGCAGCAAGAGGTGTGAATCTCGAAACTATGGCTACACCTTC. This encodes CASSKRCESRNYGYTF.

CDR3 nucleotide sequence: TGTGCCTGGAGGGGGGGAGCCGCCTCTGGAAACACCATATATTTT. Its translation is CAWRGGAASGNTIYF. This chain links TRBV30 with TRBJ1-3, with D maybe TRBD1 (5 bases). The CDR3 covers 15 residues. In germline, CDR1 is GTSNPN, CDR2 SVGIG (reference sequence). V was trimmed by 3 bases and J by 0 bases, leaving 12 bases between them.

The V and J genes are TRBV7-9 and TRBJ1-5; D not certain. The V and J ends lost 6 bases and 0 bases respectively, with 3 bases between them. The CDR3 consists of 12 residues. CDR1 is SEHNR, CDR2 FQNEAQ, per germline (reference sequence). The DNA of the CDR3 is TGTGCCAGCAGTTATAGCAATCAGCCCCAGCATTTT. Translation: CASSYSNQPQHF.

Here the CDR3 DNA reads TGCAGCGTTTTACAGGGGGCGTCTCAGGCTGAAGCTTTCTTT. Translated: CSVLQGASQAEAFF. The V and J genes are TRBV29-1 and TRBJ1-1; TRBD1 agrees at 9 bases. CDR1 is SQVTM and CDR2 is ANQGSEA in the germline V gene. J gave up 6 bases and V 5 bases, and 10 bases lay outside the gene matches. The CDR3 contains 14 residues.

The chain uses TRBV7-2 and TRBJ1-1; D is unclear. The CDR3 has 14 residues. The germline V and J ends were trimmed by 1 base and 4 bases, with 10 bases remaining between them. The germline CDR1 and CDR2 sequences are SGHTA and FQGNSA. CDR3 protein: CASSLENSPTEAFF. CDR3 in DNA: TGTGCCAGCAGCTTAGAGAACAGCCCCACTGAAGCTTTCTTT.

The V gene is TRBV6-1, the J gene TRBJ1-1; 8 nucleotides agree with TRBD1. Germline V gene data show CDR1 as MNHNS and CDR2 as SASEGT. V shed 5 bases, J shed 5 bases, and the junction held 4 bases outside the gene matches. CDR3 size: 13 residues. CDR3 sequence: CASSRQGNTEAFF. Written as DNA, the CDR3 is TGTGCCAGCAGTAGACAGGGGAATACTGAAGCTTTCTTT.

This clone was counted once. The chain employs TRBV11-2 and TRBJ2-7, with TRBD1 identical over 8 bases. CDR3 length equals 13 residues. With 5 bases clipped from V and 6 bases from J, the junction kept 6 bases outside the gene matches. Per germline, CDR1 SGHAT and CDR2 FQNNGV. The CDR3 region has the DNA TGTGCCAGCAGCGTCAGACAGGGGTTCGAGCAGTACTTC. Residues: CASSVRQGFEQYF.

This sequence joins TRBV5-1 and TRBJ1-5; the match to TRBD1 covers 7 bases. The junction had 6 bases not matched to a gene; V was cut back by 0 bases and J by 6 bases. Germline CDR1 reads SGHRS; CDR2 reads YFSETQ. This CDR3 has 15 amino acids. The CDR3 region is CASSLETGSAQPQHF. The CDR3 DNA reads as TGCGCCAGCAGCTTGGAGACAGGGAGCGCTCAGCCCCAGCATTTT.

This chain joins TRBV30 and TRBJ2-7; 8 bases agree with TRBD1. V was clipped by 3 bases and J by 5 bases; unmatched bases: 6. The CDR3 loop spans 13 amino acids. From germline, CDR1 is GTSNPN and CDR2 SVGIG (reference sequence). In nucleotides, the CDR3 is TGTGCCTGGAGCATACAGGGGGGCAACGAGCAGTACTTC. Translating it yields CAWSIQGGNEQYF.

V usage is TRBV28 and J usage is TRBJ1-5; D unresolved. Trimming took off 8 bases at V and 0 bases at J, with 11 bases between the two ends. CDR1 and CDR2 from the germline V gene are MDHEN and SYDVKM. The CDR3 extends over 14 amino acids. In DNA form, the CDR3 reads TGTGCCAGCGGAACAGTGCGTAGCAATCAGCCCCAGCATTTT. This codes for CASGTVRSNQPQHF.

This clone was seen once. This sequence joins TRBV4-2 and TRBJ2-2, with 11 bases matching TRBD2. V trimming: 1 base; J trimming: 6 bases; junction bases outside the gene matches: 10. In germline, CDR1 is LGHNA, CDR2 YNFKEQ. There are 18 residues in the CDR3. CDR3 amino acids: CASSQVASLAGVPGELFF. Here the CDR3 DNA reads TGTGCCAGCAGCCAAGTGGCTTCACTAGCGGGAGTCCCCGGGGAGCTGTTTTTT.

The gene calls are TRBV2 and TRBJ1-5; perhaps TRBD1 as D (5 bases). Per the germline V gene, CDR1 is SNHLY and CDR2 is FYNNEI. This CDR3 contains 15 residues. Trimming took 6 bases from V and 6 from J, leaving 18 bases between them. CDR3: CASREIGAAIQPQHF. CDR3 bases: TGTGCCAGCAGGGAAATTGGGGCAGCCATTCAGCCCCAGCATTTT.

This sequence joins TRBV6-1 and TRBJ1-2, with 8 bases matching TRBD1. This CDR3 has 16 residues. Germline CDR1 MNHNS, CDR2 SASEGT. Losses at the gene ends were 0 bases for V and 7 bases for J; bases not matched to a gene: 10. The CDR3 DNA sequence: TGTGCCAGCAGTGAAGCTGAAGGACAGGGTGTATCTGGCTACACCTTC. This gives the protein CASSEAEGQGVSGYTF.

This clone was counted only a few times. The genes are TRBV15 and TRBJ1-1, with D tentatively TRBD1 (5 bases). The CDR3 length is 13 residues. Germline-derived CDR1 and CDR2 are LNHNV and YYDKDF (reference sequence). The V and J ends lost 4 bases and 1 base respectively, with 7 bases between them. The CDR3 region has the DNA TGTGCCACCAGCATTCAGGGGAACACTGAAGCTTTCTTT. The encoded protein is CATSIQGNTEAFF.

This clone has just a few counts. The chain combines TRBV9 with TRBJ2-3, with 8 bases matching TRBD2. The CDR3 runs 17 residues. Germline trimming cut 0 bases from V and 2 bases from J; bases unmatched to any gene: 8. Germline CDR1 reads SGDLS; CDR2 reads YYNGEE. DNA for the CDR3: TGTGCCAGCAGCGTAGTGGATCGGGGGGGGACCACAGATACGCAGTATTTT. Protein sequence: CASSVVDRGGTTDTQYF.

This chain uses TRBV14 with TRBJ1-2, with a possible D match to TRBD1 (6 bases). CDR1 SGHDN and CDR2 FVKESK come from the germline V gene. V was pared by 0 bases and J by 9 bases, with 14 bases between. The length of the CDR3 is 14 residues. The CDR3 region is CASSQELGQGRYTF. Written as DNA, the CDR3 is TGTGCCAGCAGCCAAGAGTTGGGCCAGGGGCGCTACACCTTC.